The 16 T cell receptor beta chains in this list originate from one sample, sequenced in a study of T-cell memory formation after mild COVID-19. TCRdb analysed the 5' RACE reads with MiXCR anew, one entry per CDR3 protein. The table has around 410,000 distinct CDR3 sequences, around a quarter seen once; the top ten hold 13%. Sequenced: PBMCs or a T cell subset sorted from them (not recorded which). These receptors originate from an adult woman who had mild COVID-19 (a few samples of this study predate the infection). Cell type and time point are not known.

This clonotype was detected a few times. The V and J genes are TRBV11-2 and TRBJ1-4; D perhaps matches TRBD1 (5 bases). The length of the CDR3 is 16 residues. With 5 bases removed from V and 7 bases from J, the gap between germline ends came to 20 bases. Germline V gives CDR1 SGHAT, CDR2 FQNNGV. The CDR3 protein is CASSPLRGRRSEKLFF. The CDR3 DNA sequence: TGTGCCAGCAGCCCACTACGGGGGAGGAGGAGTGAAAAACTGTTTTTT.

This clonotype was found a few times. The CDR3 DNA follows: TGCGCCAGCAGCCAAGTACAGGGGGCAGGGAACACTGAAGCTTTCTTT. This gives the protein CASSQVQGAGNTEAFF. The V and J genes are TRBV4-1 and TRBJ1-1; 9 positions agree with TRBD1. The V gene's germline CDR1 is MGHRA and CDR2 YSYEKL. The CDR3 spans 16 residues. The trim removed 1 base at V and 1 base at J, leaving 4 bases unmatched.

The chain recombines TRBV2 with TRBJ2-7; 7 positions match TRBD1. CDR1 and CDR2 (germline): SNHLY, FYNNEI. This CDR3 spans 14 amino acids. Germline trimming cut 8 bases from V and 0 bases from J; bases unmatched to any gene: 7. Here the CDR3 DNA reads TGTGCCAGCGACAGGGACGGCAGCTCCTACGAGCAGTACTTC. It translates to CASDRDGSSYEQYF.

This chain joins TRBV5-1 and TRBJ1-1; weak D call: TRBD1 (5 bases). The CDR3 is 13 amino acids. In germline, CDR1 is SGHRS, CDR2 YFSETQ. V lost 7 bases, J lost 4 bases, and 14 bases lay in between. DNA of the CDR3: TGCGCCAGCGGGAGAGGGGATAGCACTGAAGCTTTCTTT. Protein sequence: CASGRGDSTEAFF.

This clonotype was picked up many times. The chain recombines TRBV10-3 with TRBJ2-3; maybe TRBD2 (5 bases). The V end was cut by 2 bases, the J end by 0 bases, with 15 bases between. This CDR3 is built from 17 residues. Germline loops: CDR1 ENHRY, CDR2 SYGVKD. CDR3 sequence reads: CAISEELADWSTDTQYF. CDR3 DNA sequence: TGTGCCATCAGTGAGGAATTGGCGGACTGGAGCACAGATACGCAGTATTTT.

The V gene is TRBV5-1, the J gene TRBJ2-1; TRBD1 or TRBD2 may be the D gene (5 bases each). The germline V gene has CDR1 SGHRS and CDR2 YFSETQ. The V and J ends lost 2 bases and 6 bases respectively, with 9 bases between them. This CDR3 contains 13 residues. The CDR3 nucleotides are TGCGCCAGCAGCTTCGGGGACGGCAATGAGCAGTTCTTC. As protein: CASSFGDGNEQFF.

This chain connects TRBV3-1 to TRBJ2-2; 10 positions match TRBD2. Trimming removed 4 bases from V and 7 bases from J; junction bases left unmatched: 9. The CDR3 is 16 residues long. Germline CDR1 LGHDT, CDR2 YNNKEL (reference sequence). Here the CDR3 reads CASSRLSGGPGGELFF. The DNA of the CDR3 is TGTGCCAGCAGCCGACTTAGCGGGGGGCCCGGCGGGGAGCTGTTTTTT.

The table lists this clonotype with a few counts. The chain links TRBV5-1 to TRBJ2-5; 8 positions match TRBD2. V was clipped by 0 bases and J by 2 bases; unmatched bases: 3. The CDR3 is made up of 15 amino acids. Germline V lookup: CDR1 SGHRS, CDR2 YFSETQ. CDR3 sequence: CASSLAPGGQETQYF. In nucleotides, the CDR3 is TGCGCCAGCAGCTTGGCCCCGGGAGGGCAAGAGACCCAGTACTTC.

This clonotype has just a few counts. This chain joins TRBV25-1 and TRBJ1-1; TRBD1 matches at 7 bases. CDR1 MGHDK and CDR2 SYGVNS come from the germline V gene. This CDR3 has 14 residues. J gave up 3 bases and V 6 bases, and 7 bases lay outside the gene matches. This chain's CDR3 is CASRHRGWDTEAFF. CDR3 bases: TGTGCCAGCAGACACAGGGGCTGGGACACTGAAGCTTTCTTT.

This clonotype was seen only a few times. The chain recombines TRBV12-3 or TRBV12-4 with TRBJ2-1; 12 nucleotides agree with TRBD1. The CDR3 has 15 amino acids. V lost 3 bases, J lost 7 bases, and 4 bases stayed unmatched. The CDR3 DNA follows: TGTGCCAGCAGTTTCCGGGACAGGGGGCGGAATGAGCAGTTCTTC. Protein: CASSFRDRGRNEQFF.

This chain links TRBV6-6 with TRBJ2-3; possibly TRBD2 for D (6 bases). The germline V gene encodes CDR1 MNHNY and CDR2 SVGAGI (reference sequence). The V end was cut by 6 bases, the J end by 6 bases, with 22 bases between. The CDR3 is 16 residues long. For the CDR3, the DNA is TGTGCCAGCAGACACCCCACTAGCAGCCCCACGGATACGCAGTATTTT. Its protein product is CASRHPTSSPTDTQYF.

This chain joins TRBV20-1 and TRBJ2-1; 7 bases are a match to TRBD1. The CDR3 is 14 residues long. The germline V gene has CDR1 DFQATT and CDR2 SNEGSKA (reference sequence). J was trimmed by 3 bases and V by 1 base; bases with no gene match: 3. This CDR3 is CSARARGFYNEQFF. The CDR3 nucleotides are TGCAGTGCTAGAGCCAGGGGGTTCTACAATGAGCAGTTCTTC.

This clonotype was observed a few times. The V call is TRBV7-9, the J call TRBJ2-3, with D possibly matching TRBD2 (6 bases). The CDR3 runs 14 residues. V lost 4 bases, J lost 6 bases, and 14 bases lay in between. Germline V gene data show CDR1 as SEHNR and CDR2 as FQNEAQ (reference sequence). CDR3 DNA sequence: TGTGCCAGCAGCTCCTGGAGGGCTGGGGATACGCAGTATTTT. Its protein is CASSSWRAGDTQYF.

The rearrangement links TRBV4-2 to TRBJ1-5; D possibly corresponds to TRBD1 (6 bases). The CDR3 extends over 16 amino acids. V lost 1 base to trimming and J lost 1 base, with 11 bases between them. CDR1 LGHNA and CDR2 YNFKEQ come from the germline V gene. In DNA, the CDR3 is TGTGCCAGCAGCCAAGTCTTCGGACAGAGCAATCAGCCCCAGCATTTT. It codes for CASSQVFGQSNQPQHF.

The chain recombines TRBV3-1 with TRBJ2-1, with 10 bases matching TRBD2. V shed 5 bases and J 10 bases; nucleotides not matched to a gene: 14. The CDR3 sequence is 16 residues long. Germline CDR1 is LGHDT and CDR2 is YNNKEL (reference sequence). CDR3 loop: CASSSRVAGGLKEQFF. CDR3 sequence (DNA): TGTGCCAGCAGCTCCCGGGTAGCGGGGGGCCTGAAGGAGCAGTTCTTC.

CDR3 sequence (DNA): TGTGCCAGCTCACCACCGAACAGGGACGTTTGGGATACGAACACTGAAGCTTTCTTT. Its translation: CASSPPNRDVWDTNTEAFF. The J gene is TRBJ1-1, the V gene TRBV18, with a weak D call TRBD1 (6 bases). CDR1 and CDR2 (germline): KGHSH, LQKENI. Between the trimmed V and J ends, which lost 0 bases and 1 base, there was a span of 21 bases. CDR3 size: 19 residues.